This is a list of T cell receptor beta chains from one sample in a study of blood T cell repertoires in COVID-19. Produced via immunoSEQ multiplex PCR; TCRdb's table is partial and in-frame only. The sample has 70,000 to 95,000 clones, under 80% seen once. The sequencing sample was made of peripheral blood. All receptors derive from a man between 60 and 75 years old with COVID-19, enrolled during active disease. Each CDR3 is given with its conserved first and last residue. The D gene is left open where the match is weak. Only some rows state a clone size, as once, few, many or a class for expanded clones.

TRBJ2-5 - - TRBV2 CASSGRLQQETQYF TGTGCCAGCAGTGGCCGTCTTCAGCAAGAGACCCAGTACTTC
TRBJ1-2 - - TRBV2 CASSEGRTNYGYTF TGTGCCAGCAGTGAGGGCAGAACTAACTATGGCTACACCTTC
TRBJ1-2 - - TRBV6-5 CAVHGQGGGYTF TGTGCCGTACACGGGCAGGGAGGCGGCTACACCTTC
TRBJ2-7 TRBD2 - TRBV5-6 CASSLELASIKDEQYF TGTGCCAGCAGCTTGGAACTAGCGTCAATTAAGGACGAGCAGTACTTC
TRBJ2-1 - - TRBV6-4 CASRRDSLSYNEQFF TGTGCCAGCAGACGGGACTCCCTCTCCTACAATGAGCAGTTCTTC
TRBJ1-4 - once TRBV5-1 CASSSSGTPTTNEKLFF TGCGCCAGCAGCTCATCCGGGACACCTACAACTAATGAAAAACTGTTTTTT
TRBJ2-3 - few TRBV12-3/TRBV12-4 CASSPRADTQYF TGTGCCAGCAGCCCACGGGCAGATACGCAGTATTTT
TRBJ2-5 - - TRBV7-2 CASSLTGGSSGAQYF TGTGCCAGCAGCTTGACAGGGGGCTCTAGCGGGGCCCAGTACTTC
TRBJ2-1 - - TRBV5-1 CASSRAGATGAYNEQFF TGCGCCAGCAGTCGCGCGGGGGCTACGGGAGCCTACAATGAGCAGTTCTTC
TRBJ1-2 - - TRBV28 CANPRGLNYGYTF TGTGCCAACCCTCGGGGTTTAAACTATGGCTACACCTTC
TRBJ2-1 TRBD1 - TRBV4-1 CASSQDVHGTGYNEQFF TGCGCCAGCAGCCAAGATGTCCACGGGACAGGGTACAATGAGCAGTTCTTC
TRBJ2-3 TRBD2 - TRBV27 CASTSFGLGREVPDTQYF TGTGCCAGCACTAGTTTTGGGTTGGGGCGGGAGGTCCCAGATACGCAGTATTTT
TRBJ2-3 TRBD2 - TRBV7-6 CASSLGPSGGGLSDTQYF TGTGCCAGCAGCTTAGGTCCCTCAGGCGGGGGACTGTCAGATACGCAGTATTTT
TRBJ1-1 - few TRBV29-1 CSVESNTEAFF TGCAGCGTAGAGAGCAACACTGAAGCTTTCTTT
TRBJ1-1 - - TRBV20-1 CSASWGDTEAFF TGCAGTGCTAGTTGGGGGGACACTGAAGCTTTCTTT
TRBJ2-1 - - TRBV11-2 CASSLEGNEQFF TGTGCCAGCAGCTTGGAGGGGAATGAGCAGTTCTTC
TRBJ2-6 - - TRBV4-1 CASSQESVAGANVLTF TGCGCCAGCAGCCAAGAGTCAGTTGCTGGGGCCAACGTCCTGACTTTC